The 26 T cell receptor beta chains below come from one sample, sequenced in a study of T cell responses to AZD1222 COVID-19 vaccine. Profiled with immunoSEQ multiplex PCR; TCRdb holds only in-frame clones, not every one. The sample gives about 120,000 clones, 92% of which show up once; 1.7% is in the top ten. The sample here was peripheral blood, taken on day 0 of AZD1222 vaccination. Source of these receptors: an adult in good health.

This clone was recorded once. The chain combines TRBV27 with TRBJ1-2; possibly TRBD1 for D (5 bases). There are 13 residues in the CDR3. Germline loops: CDR1 MNHEY, CDR2 SMNVEV (reference sequence). The ends were cut back, 4 bases at V and 3 bases at J, with 9 bases in the middle. The CDR3 nucleotides read TGTGCCAGCAGTTGGGGCAGGGACTATGGCTACACCTTC. Its protein is CASSWGRDYGYTF.

This clone has just a few counts. The genes are TRBV10-1 and TRBJ1-1; weak D call: TRBD1 (5 bases). V was trimmed by 10 bases and J by 3 bases, leaving 15 bases between them. Germline V CDR1 and CDR2: WNHNN, SYGVQD (reference sequence). The CDR3 loop spans 13 amino acids. This chain's CDR3 is CATRRDLYTEAFF. In nucleotides, the CDR3 is TGCGCCACCCGGAGGGACCTATACACTGAAGCTTTCTTT.

V is TRBV29-1 and J is TRBJ2-1, with a weak D call TRBD2 (6 bases). Deletions cut 5 bases from V and 1 base from J, with 9 bases between. The CDR3 sequence is 13 residues long. The germline V gene encodes CDR1 SQVTM and CDR2 ANQGSEA. The CDR3 reads CSVRRGSYNEQFF. The CDR3 DNA is TGCAGCGTTCGGCGGGGATCCTACAATGAGCAGTTCTTC.

The chain carries TRBV9 and TRBJ1-3; unclear D gene. V was cut by 0 bases and J by 0 bases, with 10 bases left in between. This CDR3 has 16 residues. CDR1 and CDR2 from the germline V gene are SGDLS and YYNGEE. The CDR3 region is CASSVASSSSGNTIYF. CDR3 nucleotide sequence: TGTGCCAGCAGCGTAGCTTCCAGCTCCTCTGGAAACACCATATATTTT.

This clone occurred a few times. V usage is TRBV15 and J usage is TRBJ2-3, with TRBD2 matching over 8 bases. V lost 5 bases, J lost 0 bases, and 4 bases stayed unmatched. There are 15 residues in the CDR3. CDR1 is LNHNV and CDR2 is YYDKDF in the germline V gene (reference sequence). The CDR3 spells CATSRRGGSTDTQYF. Written as DNA, the CDR3 is TGTGCCACCAGCCGACGGGGGGGTAGCACAGATACGCAGTATTTT.

This clone was recorded once. In DNA form, the CDR3 reads TGTGCCAGCAGTCTTCACTATGGCTACACCTTC. It is translated as CASSLHYGYTF. This rearrangement joins TRBV2 to TRBJ1-2; no clear D. In germline, CDR1 is SNHLY, CDR2 FYNNEI. The V end lost 5 bases, the J end lost 3 bases, and 4 bases lay between the germline ends. The CDR3 runs to 11 residues.

This clone was recorded once. The chain has TRBV28 and TRBJ1-1, with a weak D call TRBD1 (5 bases). The CDR3 sequence is 14 residues long. V lost 4 bases, J lost 1 base, and 10 bases lay in between. Germline V gene sequence: CDR1 MDHEN, CDR2 SYDVKM. CDR3: CASSSSGANTEAFF. The CDR3 DNA reads TGTGCCAGCAGTTCTTCTGGGGCGAACACTGAAGCTTTCTTT.

V is TRBV5-4 and J is TRBJ2-5; no definite D call. Deletions cut 2 bases from V and 5 bases from J, with 4 bases between. Germline V lookup: CDR1 SGHNT, CDR2 YYREEE (reference sequence). The length of the CDR3 is 11 residues. Here the CDR3 reads CASSLQETQYF. The CDR3 region has the DNA TGTGCCAGCAGCTTACAGGAGACCCAGTACTTC.

The V gene is TRBV28, the J gene TRBJ2-7; maybe TRBD1 (5 bases). The CDR3 length is 14 residues. Per the germline V gene, CDR1 is MDHEN and CDR2 is SYDVKM. Trimming took off 5 bases at V and 8 bases at J, with 19 bases between the two ends. Here the CDR3 DNA reads TGTGCCAGCAGTCTCCCTGACAGTAGCTCTAAGCAGTACTTC. Its protein is CASSLPDSSSKQYF.

CDR3 DNA: TGTGCCAGCAGCCCTTGGACAGGTGGACTCAACACTGAAGCTTTCTTT. Translating gives CASSPWTGGLNTEAFF. V and J are TRBV11-1 and TRBJ1-1; 7 nucleotides agree with TRBD1. Losses at the gene ends were 5 bases for V and 2 bases for J; bases not matched to a gene: 11. The CDR3 runs to 16 residues. Per the germline V gene, CDR1 is SGHAT and CDR2 is FQDESV (reference sequence). Variable domain in full (rest from reference TRBV11-1 and TRBJ1-1): EAEVAQSPRYKITEKSQAVAFWCDPISGHATLYWYRQILGQGPELLVQFQDESVVDDSQLPKDRFSAERLKGVDSTLKIQPAELGDSAMYLCASSPWTGGLNTEAFFGQGTRLTVV.

This chain uses TRBV6-5 with TRBJ2-3, with D possibly being TRBD2 (6 bases). V was pared by 9 bases and J by 1 base, with 17 bases between. The germline CDR1 and CDR2 sequences are MNHEY and SVGAGI. CDR3 length equals 15 residues. The CDR3 sequence is CASRNWRGGTDTQYF. The CDR3 DNA reads as TGTGCCAGTAGAAACTGGCGGGGAGGCACAGATACGCAGTATTTT.

The CDR3 coding sequence is TGTGCCAGCACCGGGACAGTGGAAGGAAACACCATATATTTT. Its translation: CASTGTVEGNTIYF. The V and J genes are TRBV7-9 and TRBJ1-3; TRBD1 agrees at 7 bases. The V gene's germline CDR1 is SEHNR and CDR2 FQNEAQ (reference sequence). The CDR3 covers 14 residues. The V and J ends lost 7 bases and 4 bases, in that order; junction bases with no gene match: 7.

Worth noting for this clone: This sample also contains other DNA sequences that code for the same CDR3. The chain has TRBV6-6 and TRBJ1-2, with TRBD1 matching over 7 bases. Germline CDR1 MNHNY, CDR2 SVGAGI (reference sequence). The CDR3 runs to 13 residues. Unmatched junction bases numbered 4, after V lost 4 bases and J lost 5 bases. The CDR3 loop reads CASSSQGGYGYTF. The CDR3 DNA is TGTGCCAGCAGTTCCCAGGGGGGATATGGCTACACCTTC.

This clone was recorded only once. The rearrangement uses TRBV18 and TRBJ2-2; 10 bases match TRBD1. Trimming removed 3 bases from V and 5 bases from J; junction bases left unmatched: 3. This CDR3 region has 15 residues. The V gene's germline CDR1 is KGHSH and CDR2 LQKENI. CDR3 sequence (DNA): TGTGCCAGCTCACCGGGGACAGGGGCAACCGGGGAGCTGTTTTTT. As protein: CASSPGTGATGELFF.

The chain carries TRBV30 and TRBJ1-4; D is perhaps TRBD1 (5 bases). The CDR3 loop spans 14 amino acids. The V end lost 2 bases, the J end lost 5 bases, and 12 bases lay between the germline ends. The germline V gene encodes CDR1 GTSNPN and CDR2 SVGIG (reference sequence). Written as DNA, the CDR3 is TGTGCCTGGAGTCCGGGGGGTAAGAATGAAAAACTGTTTTTT. Protein sequence: CAWSPGGKNEKLFF.

This clone was detected only once. The chain employs TRBV30 and TRBJ2-1, with D possibly being TRBD1 (5 bases). CDR1 is GTSNPN and CDR2 is SVGIG in the germline V gene (reference sequence). The CDR3 is 14 amino acids. Trimming removed 1 base at V and 0 bases at J, with 7 bases between. DNA for the CDR3: TGTGCCTGGAGTGAGGGGATCTCCTACAATGAGCAGTTCTTC. Protein product: CAWSEGISYNEQFF. Variable domain in full (rest from reference TRBV30 and TRBJ2-1): SQTIHQWPATLVQPVGSPLSLECTVEGTSNPNLYWYRQAAGRGLQLLFYSVGIGQISSEVPQNLSASRPQDRQFILSSKKLLLSDSGFYLCAWSEGISYNEQFFGPGTRLTVL.

The V gene is TRBV23-1, the J gene TRBJ1-5; D gene uncertain. TRBV23-1 is flagged as an ORF with uncertain function. CDR3 length: 10 residues. Trimming took 4 bases from V and 9 from J, leaving 4 bases between them. The chain's CDR3 is CASSRAPQHF. Written as DNA, the CDR3 is TGCGCCAGCAGTCGGGCGCCCCAGCATTTT.

The chain carries TRBV5-1 and TRBJ1-2; no clear D. V was clipped by 0 bases and J by 8 bases, with 8 bases between them. The CDR3 is 12 residues long. Germline V gene sequence: CDR1 SGHRS, CDR2 YFSETQ. CDR3 in amino acids: CASSLEPYGYTF. The DNA for the CDR3 is TGCGCCAGCAGCTTGGAACCCTACGGCTACACCTTC. Full variable domain (missing parts from reference TRBV5-1 and TRBJ1-2): KAGVTQTPRYLIKTRGQQVTLSCSPISGHRSVSWYQQTPGQGLQFLFEYFSETQRNKGNFPGRFSGRQFSNSRSEMNVSTLELGDSALYLCASSLEPYGYTFGSGTRLTVV.

This chain links TRBV12-5 with TRBJ1-5, with TRBD1 matching over 7 bases. The trim removed 7 bases at V and 3 bases at J, leaving 9 bases unmatched. CDR1 is LGHNT and CDR2 is FRNRAP in the germline V gene. The length of the CDR3 is 15 residues. CDR3 nucleotides: TGTGCTAGTGCCCTTAGGGGACAGATCAATCAGCCCCAGCATTTT. Translating gives CASALRGQINQPQHF.

The chain uses TRBV6-5 and TRBJ1-1; D remains unclear. The germline V and J ends were trimmed by 0 bases and 7 bases, with 12 bases remaining between them. The CDR3 consists of 14 residues. Per the germline V gene, CDR1 is MNHEY and CDR2 is SVGAGI. As DNA, the CDR3 is TGTGCCAGCAGTTACTCGGGCAGCCAAGATGAAGCTTTCTTT. Its translation: CASSYSGSQDEAFF.

The rearrangement uses TRBV6-2 or TRBV6-3 and TRBJ2-1; D is unclear. This CDR3 contains 13 residues. Germline CDR1 reads MNHEY; CDR2 reads SVGEGT. The V and J ends lost 6 bases and 4 bases respectively, with 10 bases between them. In DNA form, the CDR3 reads TGTGCCAGCAGCCTACGACTGTACAATGAGCAGTTCTTC. This gives the protein CASSLRLYNEQFF.

V is TRBV6-5 and J is TRBJ1-1; TRBD1 is a possible D gene (6 bases). V lost 2 bases, J lost 10 bases, and 11 bases lay in between. The CDR3 has 12 residues. Germline loops: CDR1 MNHEY, CDR2 SVGAGI. DNA of the CDR3: TGTGCCAGCAGTTACAGTGGACAGCCAGCTTTCTTT. Translating gives CASSYSGQPAFF.

The chain links TRBV3-1 (or the pseudogene TRBV3-2) to TRBJ2-3; D is perhaps TRBD2 (6 bases). This CDR3 is built from 16 residues. From germline, CDR1 is LGHDT and CDR2 YNNKEL (reference sequence). Trimming took off 1 base at V and 5 bases at J, with 16 bases between the two ends. CDR3 sequence reads: CASSQGSGLRGDTQYF. CDR3 bases: TGTGCCAGCAGCCAAGGATCCGGACTACGGGGAGATACGCAGTATTTT.

This clone appeared a few times. The chain employs TRBV5-1 and TRBJ2-4, with a possible D match to TRBD1 (7 bases). The ends were cut back, 0 bases at V and 9 bases at J, with 10 bases in the middle. The CDR3 loop spans 13 amino acids. CDR1 is SGHRS and CDR2 is YFSETQ in the germline V gene. The CDR3 DNA reads TGCGCCAGCAGCTTGGGACAGGGAGGCATTCAGTACTTC. Its translation: CASSLGQGGIQYF.

The genes are TRBV30 and TRBJ1-5; D not certain. The germline gives CDR1 GTSNPN, CDR2 SVGIG (reference sequence). There are 12 residues in the CDR3. V was shortened by 7 bases and J by 2 bases, with 9 bases between the two germline ends. Here the CDR3 reads CAFKRGNQPQHF. CDR3 bases: TGTGCCTTTAAGAGGGGCAATCAGCCCCAGCATTTT.

The J gene is TRBJ2-7, the V gene TRBV7-9; TRBD1 matches 7 bases. Per germline, CDR1 SEHNR and CDR2 FQNEAQ (reference sequence). J was trimmed by 4 bases and V by 5 bases; bases with no gene match: 8. CDR3 length: 14 amino acids. CDR3 nucleotide sequence: TGTGCCAGCAGCCGGACAGGCGGTGAATACGAGCAGTACTTC. Translating gives CASSRTGGEYEQYF.